Listed below are T cell receptor beta chains from one sample, sequenced in a study of blood T cell repertoires in COVID-19. Only in-frame clones appear in the TCRdb table, and some are missing; sequencing was by immunoSEQ multiplex PCR. The sample lists about 220,000 clones, around 82% seen once, with 3.6% in the top ten. The sequenced material came from PBMCs or T cells enriched from blood (not recorded which). The source is a woman in her forties who had been exposed to COVID-19. Both conserved end residues are part of each CDR3. Each record gives: clone size, V gene, J gene, D gene, CDR3 DNA, CDR3 protein. A D gene is named only where the DNA matches it firmly. A row's size may be missing; if present it is once, few, many or a size class.

clone_size: NA
v_call: TRBV7-3
j_call: TRBJ1-1
d_call: NA
cdr3_nt: TGTGCCAGCAGCCTTGGGACACTTAACACTGAAGCTTTCTTT
cdr3_aa: CASSLGTLNTEAFF

clone_size: NA
v_call: TRBV19
j_call: TRBJ1-2
d_call: TRBD1
cdr3_nt: TGTGCCAGTACCGATCGGGGTAAGGGACAGGACTATGGCTACACCTTC
cdr3_aa: CASTDRGKGQDYGYTF

clone_size: NA
v_call: TRBV19
j_call: TRBJ2-3
d_call: TRBD1
cdr3_nt: TGTGCCAGTAGTACGCGTCAGGGGGTCGGACAGGCAGATACGCAGTATTTT
cdr3_aa: CASSTRQGVGQADTQYF

clone_size: NA
v_call: TRBV9
j_call: TRBJ2-7
d_call: TRBD1
cdr3_nt: TGTGCCAGCAGCCCCCAGGAGGGACAGGGGTACGAGCAGTACTTC
cdr3_aa: CASSPQEGQGYEQYF

clone_size: NA
v_call: TRBV5-4
j_call: TRBJ2-2
d_call: NA
cdr3_nt: TGTGCCAGCAGCCCCTCTCTGGGGGGACTGACCGGGGAGCTGTTTTTT
cdr3_aa: CASSPSLGGLTGELFF

clone_size: NA
v_call: TRBV6-4
j_call: TRBJ2-3
d_call: TRBD2
cdr3_nt: TGTGCCAGCAGTGACACCCCGGGGGGGCCCGCTAGCACAGATACGCAGTATTTT
cdr3_aa: CASSDTPGGPASTDTQYF

clone_size: NA
v_call: TRBV5-5
j_call: TRBJ2-1
d_call: NA
cdr3_nt: TGTGCCAGCAGCTTGGGTGAAGGGGTGAGCAATGAGCAGTTCTTC
cdr3_aa: CASSLGEGVSNEQFF

clone_size: few
v_call: TRBV10-3
j_call: TRBJ2-1
d_call: NA
cdr3_nt: TGTGCCATCAGCCACACCCAGGGCTGGGAGCAGTTCTTC
cdr3_aa: CAISHTQGWEQFF

clone_size: few
v_call: TRBV11-1
j_call: TRBJ2-3
d_call: TRBD2
cdr3_nt: TGTGCCAGCAGCTTAGAAGCAGCGGGGGGAGCAGATACGCAGTATTTT
cdr3_aa: CASSLEAAGGADTQYF

clone_size: NA
v_call: TRBV18
j_call: TRBJ2-1
d_call: TRBD1
cdr3_nt: TGTGCCAGCTCACCGACAGGGGGCTCCTACAATGAGCAGTTCTTC
cdr3_aa: CASSPTGGSYNEQFF

clone_size: few
v_call: TRBV19
j_call: TRBJ1-2
d_call: TRBD1
cdr3_nt: TGTGCCAGTAGTATTTTGGCAGGGGGTTATGGCTACACCTTC
cdr3_aa: CASSILAGGYGYTF

clone_size: NA
v_call: TRBV9
j_call: TRBJ2-7
d_call: NA
cdr3_nt: TGTGCCAGCAGCCCCCGGTTAGGGGGTTACGAGCAGTACTTC
cdr3_aa: CASSPRLGGYEQYF

clone_size: NA
v_call: TRBV2
j_call: TRBJ1-2
d_call: TRBD1
cdr3_nt: TGTGCCAGCAGGACGGACAGGTATAACTATGGCTACACCTTC
cdr3_aa: CASRTDRYNYGYTF

clone_size: few
v_call: TRBV4-2
j_call: TRBJ1-2
d_call: NA
cdr3_nt: TGTGCCAGCAGCCCGCAGGGGCGAGGTAACTATGGCTACACCTTC
cdr3_aa: CASSPQGRGNYGYTF

clone_size: few
v_call: TRBV5-1
j_call: TRBJ2-2
d_call: TRBD1
cdr3_nt: TGCGCCAGTAAGACAGGGGCAGGCACCGGGGAGCTGTTTTTT
cdr3_aa: CASKTGAGTGELFF

clone_size: NA
v_call: TRBV5-6
j_call: TRBJ1-2
d_call: NA
cdr3_nt: TGTGCCAGCAGCCTGATCCCGGGGATAGGGAGCTACACCTTC
cdr3_aa: CASSLIPGIGSYTF

clone_size: NA
v_call: TRBV9
j_call: TRBJ1-2
d_call: TRBD1
cdr3_nt: TGTGCCAGCAGCGTAATTTCGGACAGGGGGTATGGCTACACCTTC
cdr3_aa: CASSVISDRGYGYTF

clone_size: few
v_call: TRBV7-3
j_call: TRBJ2-3
d_call: NA
cdr3_nt: TGTGCCAGCAGCCCAACGACAGGCGAAGGGACGCAGTATTTT
cdr3_aa: CASSPTTGEGTQYF

clone_size: NA
v_call: TRBV29-1
j_call: TRBJ1-3
d_call: TRBD1
cdr3_nt: TGCAGCGTTGCCAGACAGGGGCCGGGAAACACCATATATTTT
cdr3_aa: CSVARQGPGNTIYF

clone_size: NA
v_call: TRBV6-5
j_call: TRBJ2-2
d_call: TRBD2
cdr3_nt: TGTGCCAGCAGGACCATCGCGGGGGGGCTGGGGGAGCTGTTTTTT
cdr3_aa: CASRTIAGGLGELFF

clone_size: NA
v_call: TRBV13
j_call: TRBJ1-1
d_call: NA
cdr3_nt: TGTGCCAGCAGCCCCGGTAGGTCCGTGAGACTCACTGAAGCTTTCTTT
cdr3_aa: CASSPGRSVRLTEAFF

clone_size: NA
v_call: TRBV5-4
j_call: TRBJ2-7
d_call: TRBD2
cdr3_nt: TGTGCCAGCAGCGACCTGGGACTAGCGGGGACTTGGGAGCAGTACTTC
cdr3_aa: CASSDLGLAGTWEQYF

clone_size: once
v_call: TRBV5-1
j_call: TRBJ1-1
d_call: TRBD1
cdr3_nt: TGCGCCAGCAGCTTATTCGGACAGGGGGAAGAAGCTTTCTTT
cdr3_aa: CASSLFGQGEEAFF

clone_size: NA
v_call: TRBV2
j_call: TRBJ1-3
d_call: TRBD1
cdr3_nt: TGTGCCAGCGTCCCGGGACAGGGGATTGCTGGAAACACCATATATTTT
cdr3_aa: CASVPGQGIAGNTIYF

clone_size: NA
v_call: TRBV2
j_call: TRBJ1-1
d_call: NA
cdr3_nt: TGTGCCAGCGCCACAGAGCTGAACACTGAAGCTTTCTTT
cdr3_aa: CASATELNTEAFF

clone_size: NA
v_call: TRBV7-2
j_call: TRBJ1-2
d_call: NA
cdr3_nt: TGTGCCAGCACCTCTCGGGGGGGTAGGCTAAATGGCTACACCTTC
cdr3_aa: CASTSRGGRLNGYTF

clone_size: NA
v_call: TRBV12-2
j_call: TRBJ2-1
d_call: NA
cdr3_nt: TGTGCAAGTCGCTTATCCAGTCGGAGACTAGCGGGGGGGAAAGTTCAGTTCTTC
cdr3_aa: CASRLSSRRLAGGKVQFF

clone_size: NA
v_call: TRBV19
j_call: TRBJ2-6
d_call: NA
cdr3_nt: TGTGCCAGTACGCGACGGAGCTCTGGGGCCAACGTCCTGACTTTC
cdr3_aa: CASTRRSSGANVLTF

clone_size: many
v_call: TRBV18
j_call: TRBJ1-5
d_call: TRBD1
cdr3_nt: TGTGCCAGCTCACCGTCGGCGGGCAGGGGGCTCTATTTACTACATGGTCAGCCCCAGCATTTT
cdr3_aa: CASSPSAGRGLYLLHGQPQHF

clone_size: NA
v_call: TRBV4-2
j_call: TRBJ2-3
d_call: NA
cdr3_nt: TGTGCCAGCAGCCAAGATCTTCTAGATACGCAGTATTTT
cdr3_aa: CASSQDLLDTQYF

clone_size: NA
v_call: TRBV7-2
j_call: TRBJ1-2
d_call: NA
cdr3_nt: TGTGCCAGCAGCCCCGACAGGCGAGGTTACGGCTACACCTTC
cdr3_aa: CASSPDRRGYGYTF

clone_size: once
v_call: TRBV5-3
j_call: TRBJ2-3
d_call: NA
cdr3_nt: TGTGCCAGAAGCTCTGGGCCCCCTAACACAGATACGCAGTATTTT
cdr3_aa: CARSSGPPNTDTQYF

clone_size: NA
v_call: TRBV6-5
j_call: TRBJ2-3
d_call: TRBD2
cdr3_nt: TGTGCCAGCCAACGGACTAGCGGAGGGACAGATACGCAGTATTTT
cdr3_aa: CASQRTSGGTDTQYF

clone_size: NA
v_call: TRBV19
j_call: TRBJ2-3
d_call: TRBD2
cdr3_nt: TGTGCCAGTAGTCGGGGAGCGGGGGGGCCAGGGGATACGCAGTATTTT
cdr3_aa: CASSRGAGGPGDTQYF

clone_size: NA
v_call: TRBV7-3
j_call: TRBJ1-1
d_call: NA
cdr3_nt: TGTGCCAGCAGCTTAAATCCGGGATATAAGAACACTGAAGCTTTCTTT
cdr3_aa: CASSLNPGYKNTEAFF

clone_size: NA
v_call: TRBV6-5
j_call: TRBJ1-3
d_call: TRBD1
cdr3_nt: TGTGCCAGCGGGTCGAGGGGGCTATCTGGAAACACCATATATTTT
cdr3_aa: CASGSRGLSGNTIYF

clone_size: once
v_call: TRBV20-1
j_call: TRBJ2-1
d_call: NA
cdr3_nt: TGCAGTGCTAGTGTTGCGGGGAGAGACAATGAGCAGTTCTTC
cdr3_aa: CSASVAGRDNEQFF

clone_size: NA
v_call: TRBV28
j_call: TRBJ1-1
d_call: NA
cdr3_nt: TGTGCCAGCAGTTTAGGGACACCACCAACTGAAGCTTTCTTT
cdr3_aa: CASSLGTPPTEAFF

clone_size: once
v_call: TRBV3-1/TRBV3-2
j_call: TRBJ1-2
d_call: TRBD1
cdr3_nt: TGTGCCGTAGCCTCTTCGGACAGGGCTTATGGCTACACCTTC
cdr3_aa: CAVASSDRAYGYTF

clone_size: NA
v_call: TRBV12-3/TRBV12-4
j_call: TRBJ2-7
d_call: NA
cdr3_nt: TGTGCCAGCAGTAGCGGAACCACCTACGAGCAGTACTTC
cdr3_aa: CASSSGTTYEQYF

clone_size: NA
v_call: TRBV11-1
j_call: TRBJ2-1
d_call: TRBD2
cdr3_nt: TGTGCCAGCAGCAATACTAGCGGGGTATACAATGAGCAGTTCTTC
cdr3_aa: CASSNTSGVYNEQFF

clone_size: NA
v_call: TRBV7-2
j_call: TRBJ2-4
d_call: TRBD2
cdr3_nt: TGTGCCAGCAGTCGGACTAGGGGAGCCAAAAACATTCAGTACTTC
cdr3_aa: CASSRTRGAKNIQYF

clone_size: NA
v_call: TRBV2
j_call: TRBJ1-5
d_call: TRBD1
cdr3_nt: TGTGCCAGCACCCCCGGGACAGGGGTTCAGCCCCAGCATTTT
cdr3_aa: CASTPGTGVQPQHF

clone_size: NA
v_call: TRBV7-9
j_call: TRBJ2-7
d_call: TRBD1
cdr3_nt: TGCGCCAGCAGCTGGACACCCGGGACAGCCGCCTACGAGCAGTACTTC
cdr3_aa: CASSWTPGTAAYEQYF

clone_size: once
v_call: TRBV3-1/TRBV3-2
j_call: TRBJ1-2
d_call: NA
cdr3_nt: TGTGCCAGCAGCCTTGACAGGTATGGCTACACCTTC
cdr3_aa: CASSLDRYGYTF

clone_size: NA
v_call: TRBV3-1/TRBV3-2
j_call: TRBJ2-1
d_call: TRBD1
cdr3_nt: TGTGCCAGCAGCCAAGATCCGGGACAGGCCTACAATGAGCAGTTCTTC
cdr3_aa: CASSQDPGQAYNEQFF

clone_size: NA
v_call: TRBV7-7
j_call: TRBJ1-5
d_call: TRBD1
cdr3_nt: TGTGCTAGCAGCGCCACAGACAGGGGGGAACAGCCCCAGCATTTT
cdr3_aa: CASSATDRGEQPQHF

clone_size: many
v_call: TRBV30
j_call: TRBJ2-7
d_call: NA
cdr3_nt: TGTGCCTGGAGTGTAATGGCCAATTCAGGGGGGGAGCAGTACTTC
cdr3_aa: CAWSVMANSGGEQYF

clone_size: NA
v_call: TRBV24-1
j_call: TRBJ1-5
d_call: NA
cdr3_nt: TGTGCCACCAGTGACGGGGGGCTCGGACGTCAGCCCCAGCATTTT
cdr3_aa: CATSDGGLGRQPQHF

clone_size: NA
v_call: TRBV3-1/TRBV3-2
j_call: TRBJ1-5
d_call: NA
cdr3_nt: TGTGCCAGCCGAAGTCCTGAGAGCAATAAGCCCCAGCATTTT
cdr3_aa: CASRSPESNKPQHF

clone_size: NA
v_call: TRBV3-1/TRBV3-2
j_call: TRBJ2-1
d_call: NA
cdr3_nt: TGTGCCAGCAGCCAAGATTGGGGAGGCAGATACAATGAGCAGTTCTTC
cdr3_aa: CASSQDWGGRYNEQFF

clone_size: NA
v_call: TRBV3-1/TRBV3-2
j_call: TRBJ2-6
d_call: NA
cdr3_nt: TGTGCCAGCAGCCCCGCGGGACAGAGCTCTGGGGCCAACGTCCTGACTTTC
cdr3_aa: CASSPAGQSSGANVLTF

clone_size: NA
v_call: TRBV4-1
j_call: TRBJ1-5
d_call: NA
cdr3_nt: TGCGCCAGCAGCCTTCGACAGATCCAACTCAGCAATCAGCCCCAGCATTTT
cdr3_aa: CASSLRQIQLSNQPQHF

clone_size: NA
v_call: TRBV4-1
j_call: TRBJ1-3
d_call: TRBD1
cdr3_nt: TGCGCCAGCAGCCAGCTACAGGGGGCCTCTGGAAACACCATATATTTT
cdr3_aa: CASSQLQGASGNTIYF

clone_size: NA
v_call: TRBV6-5
j_call: TRBJ1-1
d_call: NA
cdr3_nt: TGTGCCAGCAGTATGGGAGGGGCAAACACTGAAGCTTTCTTT
cdr3_aa: CASSMGGANTEAFF

clone_size: NA
v_call: TRBV13
j_call: TRBJ1-2
d_call: NA
cdr3_nt: TGTGCCAGCAGCTTGCAGGGGCAAGGTGGCTACACCTTC
cdr3_aa: CASSLQGQGGYTF

clone_size: NA
v_call: TRBV19
j_call: TRBJ1-6
d_call: NA
cdr3_nt: TGTGCCAGTACCAGGGACTACTATAATTCACCCCTCCACTTT
cdr3_aa: CASTRDYYNSPLHF

clone_size: NA
v_call: TRBV18
j_call: TRBJ1-6
d_call: TRBD1
cdr3_nt: TGTGCCAGCTCACCGCGGGGACAGGAAAATTCACCCCTCCACTTT
cdr3_aa: CASSPRGQENSPLHF

clone_size: NA
v_call: TRBV27
j_call: TRBJ1-2
d_call: NA
cdr3_nt: TGTGCCAGCAGTTTGGGGCCCGCCGTTGCTCTATCTGGCTACACCTTC
cdr3_aa: CASSLGPAVALSGYTF